This entry describes one T cell receptor (beta chain). Its target is unknown. A much more abundant neighbour one base away suggests this may be a read error. For every donor, a draw yielded 8.5 to 10 milliliters of peripheral blood. These data come from a study of blood T cells in healthy people across ages. Germline CDR1 DFQATT, CDR2 SNEGSKA (reference sequence). The CDR3 loop spans 13 amino acids. Study-wide results and caveats: Diversity of TCR beta per million T cells declined in a roughly linear way with age. Long-lived donors had more naive CD4+ cells and higher diversity than aged donors.

Through a sample-barcoded 5' primer and a J-beta primer mix, a second PCR was run for roughly 7 to 11 cycles. Each CDR3 protein is one row after TCRdb ran MiXCR on the 5' RACE reads. This table has 1.5 million to 2 million distinct CDR3 sequences, 34% appearing once. Sequenced material: blood. V and J are TRBV20-1 and TRBJ1-5; D ambiguous. The sequence was obtained from a woman aged 25 to 39 in good health. The CDR3 DNA follows: TGCGGTGCTAGAGATCGCCAAGGTCAGCCCCAGCATTTT. Protein product: CGARDRQGQPQHF.